This T cell receptor beta chain was identified during a study of T cell responses to AZD1222 COVID-19 vaccine. Method: immunoSEQ multiplex PCR; TCRdb's copy keeps in-frame clones and lacks some. Of under 150,000 clones listed, 80% to 95% are singletons. Per the germline V gene, CDR1 is SQVTM and CDR2 is ANQGSEA. The CDR3 sequence is 13 residues long. V was shortened by 3 bases and J by 6 bases, with 12 bases between the two germline ends. Study-level points and caveats: Spike-wide vaccine-associated CD4 TCRs dominated at 160-218 and 743-854.

Concerning this clone: Its antigen is undetermined.

This chain joins TRBV29-1 and TRBJ2-4; tentatively, D is TRBD1 (5 bases). This clonotype was obtained from an adult who received the AZD1222 COVID-19 vaccine. The sequencing here drew on peripheral blood, taken 28 days after the second AZD1222 dose. The DNA for the CDR3 is TGCAGCGTTGACCAGGGCCCACTAAACATTCAGTACTTC. Encoded protein: CSVDQGPLNIQYF. Based on the CDR3 plus reference TRBV29-1 and TRBJ2-4, the full variable domain is SAVISQKPSRDICQRGTSLTIQCQVDSQVTMMFWYRQQPGQSLTLIATANQGSEATYESGFVIDKFPISRPNLTFSTLTVSNMSPEDSSIYLCSVDQGPLNIQYFGAGTRLSVL.